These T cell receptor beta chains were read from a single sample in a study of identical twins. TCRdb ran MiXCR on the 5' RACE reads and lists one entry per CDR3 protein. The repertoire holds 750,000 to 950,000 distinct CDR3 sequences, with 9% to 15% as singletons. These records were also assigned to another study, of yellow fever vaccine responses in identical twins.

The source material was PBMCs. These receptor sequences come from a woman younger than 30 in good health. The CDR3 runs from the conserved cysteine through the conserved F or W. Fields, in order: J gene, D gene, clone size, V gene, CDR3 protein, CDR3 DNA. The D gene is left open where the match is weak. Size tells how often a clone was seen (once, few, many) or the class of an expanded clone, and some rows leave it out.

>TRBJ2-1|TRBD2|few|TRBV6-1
CASSASLARNEQFF
TGTGCCAGCAGTGCCTCACTAGCGCGGAATGAGCAGTTCTTC
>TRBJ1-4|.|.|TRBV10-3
CAISDGAAALAEKLVF
TGTGCCATCAGTGACGGGGCAGCCGCATTGGCCGAAAAACTGGTTTTT
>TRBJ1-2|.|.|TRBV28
CASDYIRGQGHYGYTF
TGTGCCAGCGATTATATTCGCGGCCAGGGTCACTATGGCTACACCTTC
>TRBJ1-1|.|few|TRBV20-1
CSASGESYSMNTEAFF
TGCAGTGCTAGTGGTGAAAGCTACAGCATGAACACTGAAGCTTTCTTT
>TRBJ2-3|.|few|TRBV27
CASSLSNPGRTDTQYF
TGTGCCAGCAGTTTATCGAACCCAGGGCGCACAGATACGCAGTATTTT
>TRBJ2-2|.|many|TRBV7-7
CASSLAQGTGELFF
TGTGCCAGCAGCTTAGCGCAAGGCACCGGGGAGCTGTTTTTT
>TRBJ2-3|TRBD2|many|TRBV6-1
CASSPRTSGGAGTDTQYF
TGTGCCAGCAGCCCGCGGACTAGCGGGGGGGCTGGCACAGATACGCAGTATTTT
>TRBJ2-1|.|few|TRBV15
CATSRQTGTGNEQFF
TGTGCCACCAGCAGACAAACCGGGACTGGGAATGAGCAGTTCTTC
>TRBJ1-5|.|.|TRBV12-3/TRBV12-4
CASTFRGQPQHF
TGTGCCAGCACTTTCAGGGGTCAGCCCCAGCATTTT
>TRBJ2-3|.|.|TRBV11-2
CASSFGGLLRQYF
TGTGCCAGCAGCTTTGGTGGACTGTTAAGGCAGTATTTT
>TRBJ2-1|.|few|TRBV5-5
CASSPLGGGADEQFF
TGTGCCAGCAGCCCCCTAGGGGGGGGGGCTGATGAGCAGTTCTTC
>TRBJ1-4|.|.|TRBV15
CATSINRLEKLFF
TGTGCCACCAGCATAAATCGACTTGAAAAACTGTTTTTT
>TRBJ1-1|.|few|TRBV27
CASRIGGGAEAFF
TGTGCCAGCAGAATAGGGGGGGGTGCTGAAGCTTTCTTT
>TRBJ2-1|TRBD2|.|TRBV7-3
CASSYTGLADINEQFF
TGTGCCAGCAGCTATACGGGACTAGCGGATATCAATGAGCAGTTCTTC
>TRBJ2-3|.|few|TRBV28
CASSIRTWRRTTDTQYF
TGTGCCAGCAGTATCCGAACTTGGAGGAGGACCACAGATACGCAGTATTTT
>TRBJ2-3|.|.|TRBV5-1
CASSFTLLVAGTDTQYF
TGCGCCAGCAGCTTCACCTTATTAGTAGCGGGCACAGATACGCAGTATTTT